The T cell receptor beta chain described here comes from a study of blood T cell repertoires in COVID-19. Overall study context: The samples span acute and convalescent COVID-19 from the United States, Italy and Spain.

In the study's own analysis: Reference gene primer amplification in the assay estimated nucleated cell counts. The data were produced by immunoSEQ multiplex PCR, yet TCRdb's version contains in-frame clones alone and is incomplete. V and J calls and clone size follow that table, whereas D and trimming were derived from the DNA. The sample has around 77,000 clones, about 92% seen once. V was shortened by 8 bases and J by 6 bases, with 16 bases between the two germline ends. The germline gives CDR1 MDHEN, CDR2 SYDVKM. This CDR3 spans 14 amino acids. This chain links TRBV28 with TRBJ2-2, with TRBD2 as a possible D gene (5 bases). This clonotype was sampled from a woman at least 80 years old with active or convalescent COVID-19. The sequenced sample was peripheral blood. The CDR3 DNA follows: TGTGCCAGCTTTGGCGGGCTTGGCGCCGGGGAGCTGTTTTTT. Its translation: CASFGGLGAGELFF.